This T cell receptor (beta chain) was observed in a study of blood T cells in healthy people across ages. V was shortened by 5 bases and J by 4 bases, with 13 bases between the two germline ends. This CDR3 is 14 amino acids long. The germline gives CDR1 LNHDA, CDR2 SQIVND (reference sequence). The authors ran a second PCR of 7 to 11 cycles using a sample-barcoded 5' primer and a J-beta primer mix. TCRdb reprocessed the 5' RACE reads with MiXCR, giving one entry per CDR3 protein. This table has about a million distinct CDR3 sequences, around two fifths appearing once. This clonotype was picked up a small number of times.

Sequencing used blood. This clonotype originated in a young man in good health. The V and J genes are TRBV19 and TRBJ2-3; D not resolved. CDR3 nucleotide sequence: TGTGCCAGTAGTCTTGTAGGGATACCAGATACGCAGTATTTT. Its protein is CASSLVGIPDTQYF.